Here is one T cell receptor beta chain with its context. Antigen specificity is unknown. In germline, CDR1 is MNHEY, CDR2 SMNVEV (reference sequence). Trimming took 4 bases from V and 3 from J; bases not matched to a gene: 10. This CDR3 spans 16 amino acids. The sample comes from a study of shared clonotypes between healthy human individuals. Clones were read by immunoSEQ multiplex PCR, and TCRdb kept only the in-frame ones, dropping some. The sample has about 2 million clones; around 95% are singletons. Study-level results: Only blood samples were collected, and tissue repertoires likely differ.

Material: naive CD4+ T cells sorted from blood. Sample subset: CD45RA+ positively selected. This TCR was sampled from a young man in good health. The chain has TRBV27 and TRBJ1-1; TRBD1 matches 8 bases. The CDR3 bases are TGTGCCAGCAGTTCGGACAGGGTCGAGGGCTACACTGAAGCTTTCTTT. Translated: CASSSDRVEGYTEAFF.